The entry below gives a single T cell receptor beta chain sequence along with its context. Antigen unknown. The data belong to a study of shared clonotypes between healthy human individuals. Turning to the study itself: Each donor's CD8 memory used one plate, CD8 naive two, each CD4 subset three. Findings of the study overall: Among donors, clonotype sharing was expected to be affected by sequencing depth. Clonotypes shared by all four donors outscored non-shared clonotypes in generation probability. Larger richness was generally estimated for naive than memory subsets.

The V and J ends lost 5 bases and 11 bases respectively, with 12 bases between them. This CDR3 is built from 10 residues. Germline CDR1 is SQVTM and CDR2 is ANQGSEA. Sequencing used immunoSEQ multiplex PCR; TCRdb keeps in-frame clones, though not all of them. The data contain about 1.1 million clones, 70% to 80% of them seen just once; the ten biggest clones take up roughly 0.56%. This chain connects TRBV29-1 to TRBJ1-2, with D unclear. The receptor's source is a young man in good health. Some clones in this sample may be carry-over from other donors' samples. Sequences were obtained from memory CD4+ T cells from PBMCs. Subset indicated: CD45RA-negative fraction. Here the CDR3 DNA reads TGCAGCGTTAACCACCCGGCGTACACCTTC. It encodes CSVNHPAYTF.